This T cell receptor (beta chain) comes out of a study of T cell changes during pregnancy in multiple sclerosis. Per germline, CDR1 SGHNT and CDR2 YYREEE (reference sequence). V gave up 2 bases and J gave up 7 bases, with 18 bases separating them. The CDR3 extends over 15 amino acids. TCRdb's copy holds only in-frame clones and misses some; the assay was immunoSEQ multiplex PCR. The sample lists 90,000 to 120,000 clones; approximately 90% were seen once. This sequence joins TRBV5-4 and TRBJ1-1; TRBD1 is a possible D gene (6 bases). The sequence was obtained from a female donor in good health, enrolled as a control in a pregnancy study. Sequenced material: peripheral blood, taken in the third trimester of pregnancy. This chain's CDR3 is CASSFKIGTQSEAFF. CDR3 nucleotides: TGTGCCAGCAGCTTTAAGATCGGGACACAGAGTGAAGCTTTCTTT.